This T cell receptor beta chain was documented in a study of cytomegalovirus exposure and HLA in healthy donors (dated by TCRdb to 2015 to 2018). Describing the broader study: An earlier analysis of roughly 500 of the donors reported roughly 300 Gb of sequence data and about 120 million unique TCR beta sequences obtained from 180 million or so T cells. An early release covering roughly 600 HLA-typed donors comprised about 300 gigabases of sequencing data and around 80 million unique TCR sequences. Of the roughly 410 genotyped donors, more than 75% were placed in the genetic ancestry cluster associated with self-reported Caucasian donors. The study aimed to test whether cataloging public T cell receptors could reveal signatures of past pathogen exposure. Using immunosequencing, the study profiled T cell repertoires from 666 subjects and related those repertoires to cytomegalovirus serostatus. Besides the first cohort of 666 subjects, a separate validation cohort made up of 120 different subjects was used. To predict cytomegalovirus infection status, the study combined high-throughput TCR immunosequencing, statistical association of individual TCRs with disease status, and machine learning. A later analysis re-examined previously published TCR beta repertoires from just over 650 donors and added high-resolution HLA genotyping to investigate patterns of TCR occurrence. In the later analysis, no new phenotypic data were used to find candidate immune exposures; instead, reliance was placed on TCR beta sequences and their occurrence across donors. An earlier analysis of some 500 of the donors used high-throughput TCR beta sequencing to judge whether each TCR beta V gene segment behaved as functional or pseudogenic. Donor age, sex, ethnicity and CMV serostatus were compiled together with the repertoire data. A later genetic analysis took genome-wide SNP genotypes for 398 of the 666 donors and used that subset as a discovery cohort. Every discovery cohort repertoire had been produced on one sequencing platform. HLA typing included class I and class II loci at four-digit resolution. Typing coverage varied by locus: about 620-630 donors for A, B, C, DRB1 and DQB1; more than 500 for DQA1; around 570 for DPA1; 450 to 480 for DPB1. Several DR-DQ haplotypes were treated as single units for association and clustering because of strong linkage in the cohort. Across 398 genotyped donors of the cohort, an average of roughly 250,000 unique TCR beta nucleotide sequences per donor were sequenced, and around 19% of those sequences were non-productive. Overall study results and their limits: Several of the top co-occurrence clusters appeared to be linked to parvovirus B19, influenza, CMV and Epstein-Barr virus, according to a later analysis. A further reported finding was that TCR beta sequences accurately predicted the HLA-A and HLA-B alleles for most subjects in the first cohort. Approximately 16 rarely observed V segments, including chromosome 9 orphons, were excluded from the earlier analysis of several hundred of the donors because counts were too low. The authors suggested that the approach could potentially be generalized to other disease states and immunological phenotypes. A few of the identified cytomegalovirus-associated TCR beta chains were confirmed in vitro to be specific for cytomegalovirus antigens. A cluster of highly shared sequence variants was judged likely to represent a technical artifact of the sequencing pipeline. In a later genetic analysis, a missense DCLRE1C variant was associated with V-gene and J-gene trimming of TCR beta chains, and the association was replicated in an independent cohort. In both the original and validation cohorts, the classifier was reported to diagnose cytomegalovirus status with high specificity and sensitivity. The cohort was sequenced for TCR beta chains only, and without alpha or paired-chain data the features that could be detected were limited. An earlier analysis of some 590 of the donors showed that most TCR beta V segments appeared in productive rearrangements either about 87% or about 30% of the time, which broadly matched IMGT annotations. The study gave a list of roughly 150 TCR beta chains associated with cytomegalovirus. According to a later analysis, TCR association rates differed among HLA loci, with DRB1 alleles showing the most associated TCRs and HLA-C alleles showing the fewest. While some public TCRs were present in many individuals, most TCR sequences turned up only very rarely across donors. For the cohort, immune exposure information was limited to CMV serostatus. In a later analysis, HLA-associated TCR beta chains were found to be more clonally expanded and to have lower generation probabilities than equally common non-associated chains. In a later genetic analysis, fewer N-insertions in productive TCRs were reported among donors in an Asian-associated ancestry cluster than the roughly 700-donor mean. In a later analysis, about 16,000 TCR beta sequences were associated with specific HLA alleles at a false discovery rate of 0.05. Some IMGT-functional V segments, including TRBV6-2 and TRBV6-3, could not be distinguished by the 87-base-pair reads and were therefore excluded. Correlated functional status among segregating V segments might reflect linkage disequilibrium, but an unknown experimental factor could not be ruled out. Because some donors lacked HLA typing at each locus, the association tests relied only on the typed subset. In a later analysis, most CMV-associated TCR beta chains were found to appear HLA-restricted, with HLA associations seemingly driven largely by CMV exposure. Assigning TCR associations to individual alleles was difficult when HLA alleles, especially DR and DQ, strongly co-occurred. The presence/absence analyses assumed that sequencing depth was roughly uniform across donors, and that assumption may not be true.

Based on the germline V gene (reference sequence), the CDR1 and CDR2 sequences are SEHNR and FQNEAQ. The CDR3, cysteine through phenylalanine, is 16 amino acids long. Only CDR3 DNA remains: 48 bases, in frame from the first base. V and J lose 0 bases and 5 bases, and a span of 16 bases separates them. In total, roughly 670 healthy bone marrow donors made up the cohort. Cohort members were all nominally healthy when sampled, although unrecorded immune exposures were likely present. The donor tested CMV seronegative, placing the donor among the 350 or so seronegative members of the cohort. Every donor gave a peripheral blood sample, and the peripheral blood mononuclear cells from that sample were used for TCR beta sequencing. The Qiagen DNeasy Blood Extraction Kit was used to extract genomic DNA from the blood cell samples. This clone occurred a few times. The clone's antigen remains unknown. Base qualities are not recorded, but no much larger clone differs from it by a single base.

The receptor library was made with the immunoSEQ multiplex PCR assay. The multiplex PCR relied on a mix of 60 forward primers for TCR Vbeta segments and 13 reverse primers for TCR Jbeta segments. A multiplex PCR assay on genomic DNA amplified the CDR3 region of rearranged TCR beta genes. On the Illumina HiSeq System, the amplified TCR beta libraries were sequenced as 87-base-pair reads. Turning to the authors' computational methods: A later analysis tallied 75 million to 95 million unique TCR beta chains across the 666 repertoires, and about 10 million of those chains were shared by two or more donors. A nearest-neighbor algorithm error-corrected the raw reads and collapsed the reads into unique sequences, merging closely related sequences to remove PCR and sequencing errors. To assign V, D and J gene segments, CDR3 sequences were aligned to IMGT reference sequences. For a sequence to be retained, a match of at least six nucleotides to both a V gene segment and a J gene segment was required. A rearrangement was called productive if the CDR3 had no stop codons and remained in frame with V and J, and every other rearrangement was called non-productive. Following IMGT convention, CDR3 was defined as the stretch from the second conserved V-encoded cysteine to the conserved J-encoded phenylalanine. The earlier analysis of approximately 590 of the donors excluded any sequence lacking an unambiguous match to a single V gene segment. In an earlier analysis of 587 of the donors, a V segment was called functional when productive rearrangements were above 56.7%, and segregating when the standard deviation between donors exceeded 5%. To diagnose cytomegalovirus status from the catalog of TCR beta chain sequences, a statistical classification framework was built. In a later analysis, TCR nucleotide sequences were compared against IMGT/GENE-DB human TR gene sequences so that V and J genes could be assigned. The TCRdist pipeline was used in a later analysis to assign CDR3 sequences and most-parsimonious VDJ recombination scenarios. In a later analysis, every TCR beta chain was defined by the combination of its CDR3 amino acid sequence and its V-gene family, and reads without a unique V-gene family were dropped. In a later analysis, fewer than 600 highly shared, low-generation-probability nucleotide sequences were removed to address suspected cross-contamination and a sequencing artifact. A later analysis calculated a clonal expansion index for each public chain from normalized within-repertoire ranks of inferred template counts. Generation probabilities in a later analysis came from a VDJ recombination model fitted to out-of-frame rearrangements, and those results were checked against IGoR. Hypergeometric tests were used in a later analysis to score TCR-TCR, TCR-HLA and TCR-CMV co-occurrence, with a repertoire-size bias correction applied to the TCR pairs. False discovery rates were estimated in a later analysis by permuting HLA or CMV assignments 20 times. In a later analysis, co-occurring TCRs were grouped using DBSCAN, with TCRdist sequence similarity added in when clustering inside HLA-allele-positive subsets. For co-occurrence clustering, repertoires with fewer than 30,000 or more than 120,000 public chains were excluded, along with 4 to 6 repertoires with anomalous nucleotide sharing. TCRdb obtained this table from immuneACCESS and retained in-frame rearrangements with V and J assigned. These tables miss some clones; where compared with another copy, unresolved V genes account for less than half of the shortfall, and the remainder is unexplained. The V and J calls and clone size are taken from that table; D and trimming were inferred from the DNA. The sample table lists 100,000 to 150,000 clones, 75% to 80% of them with a count of one. Clones ranked in the top ten supply approximately 0.9% of the sample.

The sequenced material came from PBMCs. This clonotype was obtained from an older woman in good health and CMV-seronegative. The chain links TRBV7-9 with TRBJ2-5; a weak D assignment points to TRBD1 (7 bases agree). The CDR3 reads CASSLAWRGRGETQYF. The bases read TGTGCCAGCAGCTTAGCCTGGAGGGGGCGCGGGGAGACCCAGTACTTC.